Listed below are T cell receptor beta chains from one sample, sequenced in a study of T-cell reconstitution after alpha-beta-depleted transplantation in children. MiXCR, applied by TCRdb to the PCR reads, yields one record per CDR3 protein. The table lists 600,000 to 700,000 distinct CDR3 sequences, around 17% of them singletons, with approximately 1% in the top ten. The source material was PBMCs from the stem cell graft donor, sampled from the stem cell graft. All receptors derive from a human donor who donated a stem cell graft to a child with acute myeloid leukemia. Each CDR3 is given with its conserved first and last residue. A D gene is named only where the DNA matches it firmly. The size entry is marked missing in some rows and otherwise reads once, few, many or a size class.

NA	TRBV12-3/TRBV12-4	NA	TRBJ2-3	TGTGCCAGCACCCAAAGCACAGATACGCAGTATTTT	CASTQSTDTQYF
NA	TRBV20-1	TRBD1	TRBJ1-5	TGCAGTGCTCCGCAGGGGGCGCTGGGCAGTACCCTGGGGGGTCAGCCCCAGCATTTT	CSAPQGALGSTLGGQPQHF
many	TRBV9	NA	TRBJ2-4	TGTGCCAGCAGCCCAGGGGTGGCCAAAAACATTCAGTACTTC	CASSPGVAKNIQYF
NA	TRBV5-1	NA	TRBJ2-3	TGCGCCAGCGCCTTCGAACCCGGGGAGACTTTCTTCTTCACAGATACGCAGTATTTT	CASAFEPGETFFFTDTQYF
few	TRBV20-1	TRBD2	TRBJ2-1	TGCAGTGCCGTCGCTACTAGCGGGGTTTACAATGAGCAGTTCTTC	CSAVATSGVYNEQFF
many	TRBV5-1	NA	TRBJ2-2	TGCGCCAGCAGCTTAAGAGACGGGGAGCTGTTTTTT	CASSLRDGELFF
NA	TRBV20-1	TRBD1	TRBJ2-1	TGCAGTGCTAGGGCTCCGGGACAGGGCTCCTACAATGAGCAGTTCTTC	CSARAPGQGSYNEQFF
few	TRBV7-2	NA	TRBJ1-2	TGTGCCAGCAGCTCCCCGCCGAATGGCTACACCTTC	CASSSPPNGYTF
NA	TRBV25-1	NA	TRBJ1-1	TGTGCCAGCAGTGAATATCGAGGGGTGAACACTGAAGCTTTCTTT	CASSEYRGVNTEAFF
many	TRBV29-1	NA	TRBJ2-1	TGCAGCGTTGATAAAAGGAATGAGCAGTTCTTC	CSVDKRNEQFF
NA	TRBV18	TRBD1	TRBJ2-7	TGTGCCAGCTCACCGAGGGACAGGGTGGGAACCCACGAGCAGTACTTC	CASSPRDRVGTHEQYF
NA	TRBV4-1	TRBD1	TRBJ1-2	TGCGCCAGCAGCCAAGATCAACAGGGGATATACAACTATGGCTACACCTTC	CASSQDQQGIYNYGYTF
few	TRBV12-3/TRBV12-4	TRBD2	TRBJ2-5	TGTGCCAGCAGCGGGGGGGGGCAAGAGACCCAGTACTTC	CASSGGGQETQYF
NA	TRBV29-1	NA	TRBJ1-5	TGCAGCGTTGTGGGGGATAATAGCAATCAGCCCCAGCATTTT	CSVVGDNSNQPQHF
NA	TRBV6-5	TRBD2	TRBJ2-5	TGTGCCAGCAGTTACCCGCGCGGGGGGGCCTACTCTTTGTCGGAGACCCAGTACTTC	CASSYPRGGAYSLSETQYF
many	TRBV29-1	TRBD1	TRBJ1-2	TGCAGCGTTGGTGGACCGGGACAGGGGGATGGCTACACCTTC	CSVGGPGQGDGYTF
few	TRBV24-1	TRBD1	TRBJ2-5	TGTGCCACCAGTGACCCCCGCCGGGACAGGGAAGAGACCCAGTACTTC	CATSDPRRDREETQYF
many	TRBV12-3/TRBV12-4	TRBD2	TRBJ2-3	TGTGCCAGCAGCCAAGCGGGGTTCACAGATACGCAGTATTTT	CASSQAGFTDTQYF
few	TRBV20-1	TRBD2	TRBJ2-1	TGCAGTGCTAGAGTCTCTGCCCCATATAGCGGGGGGAGCTCCTACAATGAGCAGTTCTTC	CSARVSAPYSGGSSYNEQFF
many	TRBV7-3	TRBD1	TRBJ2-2	TGTGCCAGCAGTCGGGACAGTTCAAAGACCGGGGAGCTGTTTTTT	CASSRDSSKTGELFF
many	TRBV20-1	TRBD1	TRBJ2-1	TGCAGTGCTAGAAAACGAGGACAGGAATACAATGAGCAGTTCTTC	CSARKRGQEYNEQFF
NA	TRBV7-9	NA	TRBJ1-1	TGTGCCAGCAGCTCACTGGGGGAGAACACTGAAGCTTTCTTT	CASSSLGENTEAFF
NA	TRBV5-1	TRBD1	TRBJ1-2	TGCGCCAGCAGCTTGGACGGACAGGACTATGGCTACACCTTC	CASSLDGQDYGYTF
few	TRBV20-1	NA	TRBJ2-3	TGCAGTGCTAGAGCCCCGGGACGTTCGGGGGATACGCAGTATTTT	CSARAPGRSGDTQYF
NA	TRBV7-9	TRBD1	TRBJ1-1	TGTGCCAGCAGCTCGGGACAGGGAGCCTTTGAAGCTTTCTTT	CASSSGQGAFEAFF
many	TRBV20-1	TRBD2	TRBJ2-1	TGCAGTGCTAGCCCGATAGCGGGGCGGAGCTCCTACAATGAGCAGTTCTTC	CSASPIAGRSSYNEQFF
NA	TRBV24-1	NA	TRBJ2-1	TGTGCCACCAGTGATTTGAGAGCCGGGGTCCCCCCGGGGGAGCAGTTCTTC	CATSDLRAGVPPGEQFF
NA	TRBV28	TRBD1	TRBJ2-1	TGTGCCAGCAGTCGTCCGCGGGACAGGGCATTATCTGAGCAGTTCTTC	CASSRPRDRALSEQFF
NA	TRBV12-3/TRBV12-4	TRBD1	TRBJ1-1	TGTGCCAGCAGTCCGGATGGACAGGGATACACTGAAGCTTTCTTT	CASSPDGQGYTEAFF
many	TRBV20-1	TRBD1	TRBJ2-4	TGCAGTGCTAAACGGGGGACAGGGGTCATTCAGTACTTC	CSAKRGTGVIQYF
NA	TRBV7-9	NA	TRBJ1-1	TGTGCCAGCACCTTCACAGGGACAATGGCTATCTTT	CASTFTGTMAIF
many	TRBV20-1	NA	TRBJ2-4	TGCAGTGCTAGACAGGTTCGCCTAGCCAAAAACATTCAGTACTTC	CSARQVRLAKNIQYF
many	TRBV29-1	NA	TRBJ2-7	TGCAGCGTCCCCTTATGGGGCACTATCTACGAGCAGTACTTC	CSVPLWGTIYEQYF
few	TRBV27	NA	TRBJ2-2	TGTGCCTACCCCAGGGCAGGGGAGGACACCGGGGAGCTGTTTTTT	CAYPRAGEDTGELFF
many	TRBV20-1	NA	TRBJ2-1	TGCAGTGTTACGAAAACTGGCAGGCATGAGCAGTTCTTC	CSVTKTGRHEQFF
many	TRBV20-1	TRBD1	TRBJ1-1	TGCAGTGCTGGACGACAGGGGAACACTGAAGCTTTCTTT	CSAGRQGNTEAFF
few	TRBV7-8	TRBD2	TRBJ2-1	TGTGCCAGCACCGAGAGGACTAGCAATTACAATGAGCAGTTCTTC	CASTERTSNYNEQFF
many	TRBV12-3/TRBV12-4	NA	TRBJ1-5	TGTGCCAGCAAGCCCCTCGGTAGCAATCAGCCCCAGCATTTT	CASKPLGSNQPQHF
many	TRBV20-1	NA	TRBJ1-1	TGCAGTGCCTTCGGCAGGTTGAACACTGAAGCTTTCTTT	CSAFGRLNTEAFF
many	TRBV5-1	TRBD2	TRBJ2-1	TGCGCCAGCAGCTGGGGAGGGGAGCAGTTCTTC	CASSWGGEQFF
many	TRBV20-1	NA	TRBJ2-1	TGCAGTGCTAGAGAAAGGGCTTGGAGGGGGAACAATGAGCAGTTCTTC	CSARERAWRGNNEQFF
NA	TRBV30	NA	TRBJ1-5	TGTGCCTGGAGCCCCTTAAAGGATCTTCAGCCCCAGCATTTT	CAWSPLKDLQPQHF
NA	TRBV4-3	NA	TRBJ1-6	TGCGCCAGCAGCCAAGGTCACAGACAAAAGCCAAATGGTTCACCCCTCCACTTT	CASSQGHRQKPNGSPLHF
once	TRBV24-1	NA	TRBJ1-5	TGTGCCACCAGTGATTTGAGGTGGCAGCCATATCAGCCCCAGCATTTT	CATSDLRWQPYQPQHF
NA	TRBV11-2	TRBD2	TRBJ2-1	TGTGCCAGCAGCCGATACGCCCTTAGCGGGGGGGCCTCCTACAATGAGCAGTTCTTC	CASSRYALSGGASYNEQFF
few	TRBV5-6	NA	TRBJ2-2	TGTGCCAGCAGCTGGGACACATCGAACACCGGGGAGCTGTTTTTT	CASSWDTSNTGELFF
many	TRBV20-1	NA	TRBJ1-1	TGCAGTGCACAAAGGAACAAGAACACTGAAGCTTTCTTT	CSAQRNKNTEAFF
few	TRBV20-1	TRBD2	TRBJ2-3	TGCAGTGCTACCGGACTAGGCACAGATACGCAGTATTTT	CSATGLGTDTQYF
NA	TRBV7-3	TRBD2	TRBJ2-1	TGTGCCAGCAGCTCCTCACTAGCGGGAGAATACAATGAGCAGTTCTTC	CASSSSLAGEYNEQFF
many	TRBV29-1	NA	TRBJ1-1	TGCAGCGTTGCGGCGCAGGGAGAAGGTGAAGCTTTCTTT	CSVAAQGEGEAFF
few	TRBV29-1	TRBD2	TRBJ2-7	TGCAGCGTTCAACCAGCGGGGGACGACGAGCAGTACTTC	CSVQPAGDDEQYF
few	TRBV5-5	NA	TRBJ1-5	TGTGCCAGCAGCTTGGAAAGGGGATCGCAGCCCCAGCATTTT	CASSLERGSQPQHF
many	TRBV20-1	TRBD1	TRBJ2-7	TGCAGTGCTAGACTTCGACAGGGAGAGGGCGAGCAGTACTTC	CSARLRQGEGEQYF